Included here is one T cell receptor (beta chain) sequence, with context. Cohorts were assigned according to the clinical history that participants reported. This specimen belongs to a study of blood T cell repertoires in COVID-19. Across the whole study: Italy, Spain and the United States were the sources of the convalescent and acute COVID-19 samples.

Profiled with immunoSEQ multiplex PCR; TCRdb holds only in-frame clones, not every one. The data contain 150,000 to 200,000 clones, roughly 80% of them singletons. Germline V gives CDR1 SGHAT, CDR2 FQNNGV. V lost 4 bases and J lost 0, with 15 bases in between. There are 16 residues in the CDR3. Sequenced: PBMCs or T cells enriched from blood (not recorded which). The sequence was obtained from a woman in her sixties or seventies with acute COVID-19. V is TRBV11-2 and J is TRBJ1-2; TRBD1 might be the D (5 bases). Here the CDR3 reads CASSSHQSGTNYGYTF. The CDR3 DNA reads as TGTGCCAGCAGCTCCCATCAGTCAGGGACTAACTATGGCTACACCTTC.